The 15 T cell receptor beta chains given below trace back to one sample, sequenced in a study of shared clonotypes between healthy human individuals. Profiled with immunoSEQ multiplex PCR; TCRdb holds only in-frame clones, not every one. There are about 600,000 clones in the sample; around three quarters occur only once, and around 11% lies in the top ten. Sequencing input: PBMCs. The source is a woman aged 40 to 50 in good health. Some clones in this sample may be carry-over from other donors' samples.

The V call is TRBV15, the J call TRBJ2-7, with D perhaps matching TRBD2 (5 bases). The germline CDR1 and CDR2 sequences are LNHNV and YYDKDF (reference sequence). This CDR3 comprises 12 residues. The V gene lost 1 base and the J gene lost 7 bases, with 8 bases spanning the gap. In DNA, the CDR3 is TGTGCCACCAGCAGAGCGGCGGGTGAGCAGTACTTC. This gives the protein CATSRAAGEQYF.

A few counts support this clone. The rearrangement uses TRBV6-1 and TRBJ2-6, with no clear D. The length of the CDR3 is 15 residues. The germline V gene encodes CDR1 MNHNS and CDR2 SASEGT. Between the trimmed V and J ends, which lost 0 bases and 3 bases, there was a span of 6 bases. The CDR3 spells CASSEAGDGANVLTF. The CDR3 DNA reads as TGTGCCAGCAGTGAAGCGGGTGATGGGGCCAACGTCCTGACTTTC.

The CDR3 loop is CASSLVGTGYFGGYTF. The CDR3 DNA reads as TGTGCCAGCAGCCTAGTAGGGACAGGTTATTTCGGTGGCTACACCTTC. The V and J genes are TRBV5-6 and TRBJ1-2; 8 nucleotides agree with TRBD1. V shed 4 bases, J shed 7 bases, and the junction held 15 bases outside the gene matches. In germline, CDR1 is SGHDT, CDR2 YYEEEE. The CDR3 loop spans 16 amino acids.

V usage is TRBV10-2 and J usage is TRBJ2-7; TRBD2 is a possible D gene (5 bases). The CDR3 is made up of 15 amino acids. Germline V gene lookup returns CDR1 WSHSY and CDR2 SAAADI. Trimming pared 0 bases from V and 2 bases from J, leaving 11 bases between. This chain's CDR3 is CASSESGGPPYEQYF. CDR3 in DNA: TGCGCCAGCAGTGAGTCGGGCGGGCCTCCCTACGAGCAGTACTTC.

In regard to this clone: The same CDR3 is also encoded by other DNA sequences in this sample. The gene calls are TRBV6-1 and TRBJ2-7, with unresolved D. CDR3 size: 12 residues. Germline CDR1 MNHNS, CDR2 SASEGT. Trimming removed 6 bases from V and 3 bases from J, with 9 bases in between. CDR3 nucleotide sequence: TGTGCCAGCAGGACCCCTAGCTACGAGCAGTACTTC. Its protein product is CASRTPSYEQYF.

This chain uses TRBV28 with TRBJ1-4; no definite D call. CDR3 size: 11 residues. Per germline, CDR1 MDHEN and CDR2 SYDVKM. The V end was cut by 4 bases, the J end by 8 bases, with 5 bases between. CDR3 amino acids: CASSSREKLFF. The CDR3 DNA sequence: TGTGCCAGCAGTTCAAGAGAAAAACTGTTTTTT.

V and J are TRBV6-4 and TRBJ2-1; TRBD1 or TRBD2 may be the D gene (5 bases each). Germline assignment: CDR1 MRHNA and CDR2 SNTAGT. V shed 3 bases and J shed 4 bases, with 7 bases lying between them. There are 13 residues in the CDR3. The CDR3 DNA reads TGTGCCAGCAGTGATGGGGGTTACAATGAGCAGTTCTTC. Its translation is CASSDGGYNEQFF.

The chain carries TRBV11-2 and TRBJ2-5; 9 bases are shared with TRBD2. Per germline, CDR1 SGHAT and CDR2 FQNNGV. The CDR3 contains 17 residues. Germline trimming cut 5 bases from V and 5 bases from J; bases unmatched to any gene: 15. CDR3 residues: CASSNRGAGGPMETQYF. CDR3 DNA: TGTGCCAGCAGCAACCGGGGGGCGGGAGGGCCGATGGAGACCCAGTACTTC.

This clone was observed a single time. CDR3 amino acids: CASSLVVGDTEAFF. The CDR3 bases are TGTGCCAGCAGCTTAGTGGTGGGGGACACTGAAGCTTTCTTT. V is TRBV7-9 and J is TRBJ1-1; tentatively, D is TRBD1 (5 bases). The germline V gene encodes CDR1 SEHNR and CDR2 FQNEAQ (reference sequence). CDR3 size: 14 residues. V lost 1 base and J lost 3, with 9 bases in between.

The sample holds many counts of this clone. The sample has other DNA sequences that encode this CDR3 too. V and J are TRBV2 and TRBJ1-1; D unresolved. Per the germline V gene, CDR1 is SNHLY and CDR2 is FYNNEI. The ends were cut back, 1 base at V and 12 bases at J, with 6 bases in the middle. This CDR3 is built from 10 residues. The CDR3: CASSEVESFF. DNA for the CDR3: TGTGCCAGCAGTGAAGTCGAATCTTTCTTT.

This clone showed up just a few times. The rearrangement uses TRBV18 and TRBJ1-5; unclear D gene. Germline CDR1 is KGHSH and CDR2 is LQKENI. CDR3 length: 13 residues. The V end lost 5 bases, the J end lost 5 bases, and 10 bases lay between the germline ends. In DNA form, the CDR3 reads TGTGCCAGCTCAGGTAGCAGAGATCAGCCCCAGCATTTT. This encodes CASSGSRDQPQHF.

This clone came up many times. Other DNA sequences within the sample encode an identical CDR3. V usage is TRBV10-1 and J usage is TRBJ2-7, with 9 bases aligning to TRBD2. There are 17 residues in the CDR3. V lost 3 bases, J lost 0 bases, and 9 bases stayed unmatched. Germline V gene sequence: CDR1 WNHNN, CDR2 SYGVQD (reference sequence). The CDR3 sequence: CASSEKLAGTSSYEQYF. CDR3 sequence (DNA): TGCGCCAGCAGTGAAAAACTAGCGGGTACCAGCTCCTACGAGCAGTACTTC.

This sequence joins TRBV7-9 and TRBJ2-3; D possibly corresponds to TRBD1 (5 bases). Germline-derived CDR1 and CDR2 are SEHNR and FQNEAQ (reference sequence). V lost 3 bases and J 4 bases, leaving 11 bases between the germline ends. The CDR3 is 14 residues long. CDR3 coding DNA: TGTGCCAGCAGCTTCTACAGGTCGGCAGATACGCAGTATTTT. Protein: CASSFYRSADTQYF.

The chain is built from TRBV2 and TRBJ2-7; D possibly corresponds to TRBD2 (5 bases). This CDR3 has 13 residues. Germline assignment: CDR1 SNHLY and CDR2 FYNNEI. Trimming stripped 4 bases from V and 3 bases from J, with 10 bases between. The CDR3 loop is CASSVGSVYEQYF. For the CDR3, the DNA is TGTGCCAGCAGTGTGGGTAGCGTCTACGAGCAGTACTTC.

This clone was observed once. The chain is built from TRBV29-1 and TRBJ2-3; TRBD2 aligns across 9 bases. CDR3 size: 16 residues. The V gene end was trimmed by 7 bases and the J gene end by 2 bases; junction bases not matched to a gene: 13. From germline, CDR1 is SQVTM and CDR2 ANQGSEA. CDR3 sequence reads: CSAIKLAGAFTDTQYF. CDR3 bases: TGCAGCGCAATCAAATTAGCGGGAGCCTTCACAGATACGCAGTATTTT.